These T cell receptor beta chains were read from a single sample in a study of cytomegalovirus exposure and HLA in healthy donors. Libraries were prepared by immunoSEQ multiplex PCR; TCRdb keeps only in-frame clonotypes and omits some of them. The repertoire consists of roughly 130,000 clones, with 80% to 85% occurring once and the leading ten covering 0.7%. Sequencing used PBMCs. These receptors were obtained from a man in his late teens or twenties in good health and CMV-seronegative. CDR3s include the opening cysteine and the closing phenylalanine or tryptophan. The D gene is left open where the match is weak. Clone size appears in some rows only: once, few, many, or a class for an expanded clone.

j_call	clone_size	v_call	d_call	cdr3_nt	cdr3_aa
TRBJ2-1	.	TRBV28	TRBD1	TGTGCCAGCAGTCCTTGGGACAGGGAGGTCAATGAGCAGTTCTTC	CASSPWDREVNEQFF
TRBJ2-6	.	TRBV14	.	TGTGCCAGCAGCCGAACCAGAACTGGGGCCAACGTCCTGACTTTC	CASSRTRTGANVLTF
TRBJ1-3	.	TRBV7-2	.	TGTGCCAGCAGCCCACAGGGTTCTGGAAACACCATATATTTT	CASSPQGSGNTIYF
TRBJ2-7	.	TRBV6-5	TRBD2	TGTGCCAGCAGGAACTCGGGGGGTTCCAACGAGCAGTACTTC	CASRNSGGSNEQYF
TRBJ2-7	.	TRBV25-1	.	TGTGCCAGCGCCCCCGGGCGGGGGCGATCCTACGAGCAGTACTTC	CASAPGRGRSYEQYF
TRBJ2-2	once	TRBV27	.	TGTGCCAGCAGGGGGGTAGGACAGTTCGCCGGGGAGCTGTTTTTT	CASRGVGQFAGELFF
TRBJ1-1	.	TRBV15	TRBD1	TGTGCCACCCGAGACAGGGGGCGGAGTGAAGCTTTCTTT	CATRDRGRSEAFF
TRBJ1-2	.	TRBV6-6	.	TGTGCCAGCAGTCCCGCCAGGGTAAACTATGGCTACACCTTC	CASSPARVNYGYTF
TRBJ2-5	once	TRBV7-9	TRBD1	TGTGCCAGCAGCTTAGCGGATGGGACAGGGGGCCGGGAGACCCAGTACTTC	CASSLADGTGGRETQYF
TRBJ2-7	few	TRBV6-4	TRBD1	TGTGCCAGCAGCACGACAGGGGGCTCATACGAGCAGTACTTC	CASSTTGGSYEQYF
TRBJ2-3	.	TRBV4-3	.	TGCGCCAGCAGCCAAATGGACGGGGGATCCACAGATACGCAGTATTTT	CASSQMDGGSTDTQYF
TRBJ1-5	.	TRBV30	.	TGTGCCTGGAGTGTTGATCTCAGGAGCAATCAGCCCCAGCATTTT	CAWSVDLRSNQPQHF
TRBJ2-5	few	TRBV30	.	TGTGCCTGGAGTGTCGGCGGGTCCCAAGAGACCCAGTACTTC	CAWSVGGSQETQYF
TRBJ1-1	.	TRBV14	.	TGTGCCAGCAGCCAGGGGGCTTGGGCGTTCACTGAAGCTTTCTTT	CASSQGAWAFTEAFF
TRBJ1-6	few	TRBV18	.	TGTGCCAGCTCACCAGATACGGACAGCCCCGTTTCACCCCTCCACTTT	CASSPDTDSPVSPLHF
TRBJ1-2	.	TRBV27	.	TGTGCCAGCAGTTTATCGGGGGCCGGCGGCTACACCTTC	CASSLSGAGGYTF
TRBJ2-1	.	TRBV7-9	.	TGTGCCAGCAGCTTAGCGGGCCACCAGTTCTTC	CASSLAGHQFF
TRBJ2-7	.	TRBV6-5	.	TGTGCCAGCAGTTACTCGAAGGAGGTCAGGGGATACGAGCAGTACTTC	CASSYSKEVRGYEQYF
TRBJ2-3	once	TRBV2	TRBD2	TGTGCCAGCAGTGCGAAGCTAGCGGGGCTCAGGGATACGCAGTATTTT	CASSAKLAGLRDTQYF
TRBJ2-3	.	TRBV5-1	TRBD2	TGCGCCAGCATCGAAGGACTAGCCTCAGATACGCAGTATTTT	CASIEGLASDTQYF
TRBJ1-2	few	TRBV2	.	TGTGCCAGCAGTGATGGGGCAGGGAGGGACTATGGCTACACCTTC	CASSDGAGRDYGYTF
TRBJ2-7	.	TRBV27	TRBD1	TGTGCCAGCAGTTCGGACAGGGCCGACGAGCAGTACTTC	CASSSDRADEQYF
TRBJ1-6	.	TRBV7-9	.	TGTGCCAGCAGCCCTCAGTGGGGCGGGAGTAATTCACCCCTCCACTTT	CASSPQWGGSNSPLHF
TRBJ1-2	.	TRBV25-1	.	TGTGCCATCCAAGGGTGGCAGGGTGATGGCTACACCTTC	CAIQGWQGDGYTF
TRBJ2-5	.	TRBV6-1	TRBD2	TGTGCCAGCAGCCTACTAGCGGGGGGCGGGGAGACCCAGTACTTC	CASSLLAGGGETQYF
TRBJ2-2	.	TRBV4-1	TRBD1	TGCGCCAGCAGCCATAGGGGGGGACAGGGGCTATCTTTCGCCGGGGAGCTGTTTTTT	CASSHRGGQGLSFAGELFF
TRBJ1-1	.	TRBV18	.	TGTGCCAGCTCCCCCTCGGGCACTGAAGCTTTCTTT	CASSPSGTEAFF
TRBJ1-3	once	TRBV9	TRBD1	TGTGCCAGCAGCGCTTCGGGACAGCCTATGAACACCATATATTTT	CASSASGQPMNTIYF
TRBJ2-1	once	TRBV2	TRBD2	TGTGCCAGCAGCAACCTAGCGGGGGGGGAGAATGAGCAGTTCTTC	CASSNLAGGENEQFF
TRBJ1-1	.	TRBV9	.	TGTGCCAGCAGCGTAGCTACGGGGGGGGCTGGGAACACTGAAGCTTTCTTT	CASSVATGGAGNTEAFF
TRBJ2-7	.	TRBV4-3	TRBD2	TGCGCCAGCAGCCAAGAACTAGGCGGGGGGGCATCCGAGCAGTACTTC	CASSQELGGGASEQYF
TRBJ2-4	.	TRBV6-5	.	TGTGCCAGCAGTTACTGGGCAGGGGAACAAAACATTCAGTACTTC	CASSYWAGEQNIQYF
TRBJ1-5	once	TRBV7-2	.	TGTGCCAGCAGCTTAGGGGCAGGGGTTTATATATGGCCCCAGCATTTT	CASSLGAGVYIWPQHF
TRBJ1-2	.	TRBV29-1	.	TGCAGCGTGCGGTCTGATAGCCTCTATGGCTACACCTTC	CSVRSDSLYGYTF
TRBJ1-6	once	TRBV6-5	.	TGTGCCAGCAGGAGACAGAATTCACCCCTCCACTTT	CASRRQNSPLHF
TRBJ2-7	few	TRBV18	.	TGTGCCAGCTCACCTTTGGGGCAAGGGGCAAACGAGCAGTACTTC	CASSPLGQGANEQYF
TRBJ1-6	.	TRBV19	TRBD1	TGTGCCAGTAGTACGCCGGGACAGGGGGATAATTCACCCCTCCACTTT	CASSTPGQGDNSPLHF
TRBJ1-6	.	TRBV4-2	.	TGTGCCAGCAGCCCGGGAGGAGGGGATGTGCGGAATTCACCCCTCCACTTT	CASSPGGGDVRNSPLHF
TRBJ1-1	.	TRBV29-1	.	TGCAGCGTTGTACTCTTACCGACAAGAAACACTGAAGCTTTCTTT	CSVVLLPTRNTEAFF
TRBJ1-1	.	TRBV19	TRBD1	TGTGCCAGCCAGGGGGCAACTGAAGCTTTCTTT	CASQGATEAFF
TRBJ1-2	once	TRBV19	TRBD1	TGTGCCAGTAGTATCTTACCGGGACAGGGAAGCGTCTATGGCTACACCTTC	CASSILPGQGSVYGYTF
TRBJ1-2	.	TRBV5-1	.	TGCGCCAGCAGCCCCGTCGCCCCCCCGGATGGCTACACCTTC	CASSPVAPPDGYTF
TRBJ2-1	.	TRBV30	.	TGTGCCTGGAGTGTACCGGGGGATGAGCAGTTCTTC	CAWSVPGDEQFF
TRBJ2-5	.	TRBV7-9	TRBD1	TGTGCCAGCCAAGCGACGGGACAGGTCCAAGAGACCCAGTACTTC	CASQATGQVQETQYF
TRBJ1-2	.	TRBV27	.	TGTGCCAGCAGTTTATCGGTGACTAGGGGCATCAACTATGGCTACACCTTC	CASSLSVTRGINYGYTF
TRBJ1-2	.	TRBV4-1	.	TGCGCCAGCAGCCCGTTTCGAGGGCCCTATGGCTACACCTTC	CASSPFRGPYGYTF
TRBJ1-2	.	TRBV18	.	TGTGCCAGCTCAAACAATAACTATGGCTACACCTTC	CASSNNNYGYTF
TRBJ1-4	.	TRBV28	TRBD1	TGTGCCAGCAGTCAACCGGACAGGGCTTATATGGAAAAACTGTTTTTT	CASSQPDRAYMEKLFF
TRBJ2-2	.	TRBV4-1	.	TGCGCCAGCAGCCAAGTCGGCAGGCCCACCGGGGAGCTGTTTTTT	CASSQVGRPTGELFF
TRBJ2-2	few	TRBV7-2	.	TGTGCCAGCAGCTTAACTTATAACACCGGGGAGCTGTTTTTT	CASSLTYNTGELFF
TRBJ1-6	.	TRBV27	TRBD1	TGTGCCAGCAGTTACAGGGGAAGGTCGGATGTTGATTCACCCCTCCACTTT	CASSYRGRSDVDSPLHF
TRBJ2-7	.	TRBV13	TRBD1	TGTGCCAGCAGCGGGACAGCTCTCTACGAGCAGTACTTC	CASSGTALYEQYF